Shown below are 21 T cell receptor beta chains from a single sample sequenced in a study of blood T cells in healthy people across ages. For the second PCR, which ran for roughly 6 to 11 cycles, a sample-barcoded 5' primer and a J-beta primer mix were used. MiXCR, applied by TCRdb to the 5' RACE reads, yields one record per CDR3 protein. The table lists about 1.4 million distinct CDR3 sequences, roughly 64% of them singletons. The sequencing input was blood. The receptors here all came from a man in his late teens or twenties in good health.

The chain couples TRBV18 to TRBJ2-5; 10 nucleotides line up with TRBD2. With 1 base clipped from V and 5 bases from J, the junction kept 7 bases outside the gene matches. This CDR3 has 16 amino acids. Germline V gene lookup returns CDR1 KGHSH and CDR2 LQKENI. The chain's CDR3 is CASSPRASGSGETQYF. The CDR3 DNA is TGTGCCAGCTCACCACGTGCTAGCGGGAGTGGGGAGACCCAGTACTTC.

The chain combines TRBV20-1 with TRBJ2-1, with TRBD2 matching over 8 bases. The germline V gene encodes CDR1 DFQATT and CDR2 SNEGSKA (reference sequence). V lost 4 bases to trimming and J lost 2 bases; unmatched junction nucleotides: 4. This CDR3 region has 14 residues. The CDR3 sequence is CSATSGRAYNEQFF. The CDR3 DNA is TGCAGTGCTACCAGCGGGAGAGCCTACAATGAGCAGTTCTTC.

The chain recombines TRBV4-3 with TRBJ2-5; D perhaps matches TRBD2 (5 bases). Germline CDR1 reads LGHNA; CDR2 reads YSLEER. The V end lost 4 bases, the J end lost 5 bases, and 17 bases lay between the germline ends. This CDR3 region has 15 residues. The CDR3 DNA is TGCGCCAGCAGCCCCACCGCCATTAGGAGGGAGACCCAGTACTTC. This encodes CASSPTAIRRETQYF.

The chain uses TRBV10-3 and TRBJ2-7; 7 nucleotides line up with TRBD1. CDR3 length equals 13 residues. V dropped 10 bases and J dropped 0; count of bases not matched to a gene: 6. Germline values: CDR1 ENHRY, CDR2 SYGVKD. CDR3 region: CATLGTDSYEQYF. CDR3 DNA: TGTGCCACCCTCGGGACAGACTCCTACGAGCAGTACTTC.

The DNA for the CDR3 is TGCAGTGCTGGGAGGACTAGCGGGATTCGAGAGACCCAGTACTTC. Residues: CSAGRTSGIRETQYF. The rearrangement uses TRBV20-1 and TRBJ2-5; 12 nucleotides line up with TRBD2. The CDR3 is 15 amino acids. V lost 5 bases to trimming and J lost 4 bases; unmatched junction nucleotides: 8. The germline V gene encodes CDR1 DFQATT and CDR2 SNEGSKA (reference sequence).

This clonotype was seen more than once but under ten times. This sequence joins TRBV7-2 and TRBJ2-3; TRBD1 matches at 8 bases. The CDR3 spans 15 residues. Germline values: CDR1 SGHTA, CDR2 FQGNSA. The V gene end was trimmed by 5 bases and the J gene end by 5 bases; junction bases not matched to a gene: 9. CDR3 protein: CASSPLGQGIDTQYF. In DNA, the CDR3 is TGTGCCAGCAGCCCGCTAGGACAGGGCATAGATACGCAGTATTTT.

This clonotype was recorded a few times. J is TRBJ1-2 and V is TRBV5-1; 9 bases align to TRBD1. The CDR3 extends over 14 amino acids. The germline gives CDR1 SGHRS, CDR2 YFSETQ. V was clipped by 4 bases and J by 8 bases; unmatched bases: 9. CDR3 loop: CASSLEGQGVGYTF. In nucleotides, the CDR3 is TGCGCCAGCAGCCTGGAGGGACAGGGCGTAGGCTACACCTTC.

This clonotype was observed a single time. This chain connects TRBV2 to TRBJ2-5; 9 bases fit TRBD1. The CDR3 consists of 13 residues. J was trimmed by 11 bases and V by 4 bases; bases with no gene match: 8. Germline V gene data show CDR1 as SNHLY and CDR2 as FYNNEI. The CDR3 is CASSAQGAHEQYF. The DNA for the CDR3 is TGTGCCAGCAGTGCACAGGGGGCGCATGAGCAGTACTTC.

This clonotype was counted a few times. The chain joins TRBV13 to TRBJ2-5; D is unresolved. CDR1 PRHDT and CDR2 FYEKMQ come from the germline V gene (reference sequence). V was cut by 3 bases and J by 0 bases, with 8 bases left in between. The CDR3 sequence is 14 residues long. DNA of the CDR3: TGTGCCAGCAGCTTGGCCAAATACCAAGAGACCCAGTACTTC. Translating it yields CASSLAKYQETQYF.

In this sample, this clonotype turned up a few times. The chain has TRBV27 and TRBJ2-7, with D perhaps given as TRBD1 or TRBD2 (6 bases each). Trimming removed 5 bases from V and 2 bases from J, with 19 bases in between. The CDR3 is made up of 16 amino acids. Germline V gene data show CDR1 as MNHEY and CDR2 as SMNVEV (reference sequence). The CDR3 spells CASSPMWGALPYEQYF. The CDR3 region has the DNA TGTGCCAGCAGTCCCATGTGGGGGGCGCTACCCTACGAGCAGTACTTC.

In DNA, the CDR3 is TGTGCCAGCAGCGCCGAAGGGGGGAGAGGCTACGAGCAGTACTTC. Translation: CASSAEGGRGYEQYF. J is TRBJ2-7 and V is TRBV7-9; perhaps D is TRBD1 or TRBD2 (6 bases each). The V gene lost 5 bases and the J gene lost 3 bases, with 17 bases spanning the gap. The CDR3 spans 15 residues. In germline, CDR1 is SEHNR, CDR2 FQNEAQ (reference sequence).

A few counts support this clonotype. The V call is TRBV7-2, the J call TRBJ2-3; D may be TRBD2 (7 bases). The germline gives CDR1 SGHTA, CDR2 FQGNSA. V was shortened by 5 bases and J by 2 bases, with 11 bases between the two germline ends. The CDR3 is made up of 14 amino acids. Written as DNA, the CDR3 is TGTGCCAGCAGCCGGGGGGCTAACACAGATACGCAGTATTTT. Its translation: CASSRGANTDTQYF.

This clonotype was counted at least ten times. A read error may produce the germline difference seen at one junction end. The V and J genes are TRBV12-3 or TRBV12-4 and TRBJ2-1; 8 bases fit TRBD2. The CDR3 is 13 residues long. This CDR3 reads CASSLGLDNEQFF. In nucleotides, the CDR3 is TGCGCCAGCAGCCTGGGACTAGACAATGAGCAGTTCTTC.

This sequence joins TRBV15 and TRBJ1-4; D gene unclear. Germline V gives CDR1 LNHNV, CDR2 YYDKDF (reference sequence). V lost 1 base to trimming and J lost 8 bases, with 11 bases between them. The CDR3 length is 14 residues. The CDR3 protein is CATSRGGVAEKLFF. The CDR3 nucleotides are TGTGCCACCAGCAGAGGAGGCGTCGCGGAAAAACTGTTTTTT.

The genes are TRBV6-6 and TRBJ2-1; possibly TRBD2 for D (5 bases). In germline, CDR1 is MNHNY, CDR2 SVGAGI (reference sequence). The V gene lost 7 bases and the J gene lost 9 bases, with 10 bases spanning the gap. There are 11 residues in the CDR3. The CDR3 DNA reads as TGTGCCAGCAATGACCGGGGTGAGCAGTTCTTC. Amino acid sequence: CASNDRGEQFF.

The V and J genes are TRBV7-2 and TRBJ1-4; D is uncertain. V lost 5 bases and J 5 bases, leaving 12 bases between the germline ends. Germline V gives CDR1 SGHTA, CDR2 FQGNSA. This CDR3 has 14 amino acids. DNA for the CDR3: TGTGCCAGCAGCCCCGGCCTTTCCAATGAAAAACTGTTTTTT. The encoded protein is CASSPGLSNEKLFF.

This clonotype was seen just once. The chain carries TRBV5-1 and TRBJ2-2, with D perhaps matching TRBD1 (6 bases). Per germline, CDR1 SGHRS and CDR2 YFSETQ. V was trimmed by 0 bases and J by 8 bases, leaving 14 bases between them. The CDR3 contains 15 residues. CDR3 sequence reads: CASSLVQGRKGELFF. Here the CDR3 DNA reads TGCGCCAGCAGCTTGGTCCAGGGGCGAAAAGGGGAGCTGTTTTTT.

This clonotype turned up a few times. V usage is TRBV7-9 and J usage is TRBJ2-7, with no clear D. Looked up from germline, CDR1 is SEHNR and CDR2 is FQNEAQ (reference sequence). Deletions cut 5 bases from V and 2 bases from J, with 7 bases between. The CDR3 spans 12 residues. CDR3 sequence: CASSIDTYEQYF. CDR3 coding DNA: TGTGCCAGCAGCATTGACACCTACGAGCAGTACTTC.

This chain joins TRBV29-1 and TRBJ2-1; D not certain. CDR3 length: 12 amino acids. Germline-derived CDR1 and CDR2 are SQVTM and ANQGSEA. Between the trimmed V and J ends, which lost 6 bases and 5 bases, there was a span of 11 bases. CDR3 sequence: CSVRPPHNEQFF. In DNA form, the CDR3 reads TGCAGCGTCAGACCCCCGCACAATGAGCAGTTCTTC.

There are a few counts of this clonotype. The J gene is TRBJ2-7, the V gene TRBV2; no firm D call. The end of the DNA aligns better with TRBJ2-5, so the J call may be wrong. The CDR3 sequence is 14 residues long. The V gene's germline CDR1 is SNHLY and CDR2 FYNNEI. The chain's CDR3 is CASSAEPTGETQYF. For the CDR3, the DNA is TGTGCCAGCAGCGCCGAACCGACTGGAGAGACCCAGTACTTC.

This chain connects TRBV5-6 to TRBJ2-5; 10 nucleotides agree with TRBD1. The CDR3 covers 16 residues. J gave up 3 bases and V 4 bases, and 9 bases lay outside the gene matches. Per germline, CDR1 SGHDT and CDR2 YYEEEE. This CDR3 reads CASSMGQGLGEETQYF. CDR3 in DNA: TGTGCCAGCAGCATGGGACAGGGGTTGGGAGAAGAGACCCAGTACTTC.